This T cell receptor (beta chain) appears in the sequencing data of a study of spatial heterogeneity in lung cancer. Study context: Each distinct TCR and UMI combination averaged more than ten appearances in raw reads. Points from the study as a whole: At tumor resection, ubiquitous expanded TCRs were detected in blood more often than later.

The CDR3 covers 16 residues. Looked up from germline, CDR1 is SGDLS and CDR2 is YYNGEE. Trimming removed 0 bases from V and 0 bases from J, with 10 bases in between. This clonotype was detected many times. Its matching antigen is unknown. On each TCR cDNA molecule, a unique molecular identifier was present. TCRdb used MiXCR to reprocess the 5' RACE reads, holding one entry per CDR3 protein. The data show roughly 48,000 distinct CDR3 sequences, roughly 5.2% seen once. Time point: sample taken at primary tumor resection. Whole RNA from tumor, nontumor lung or frozen PBMC was sequenced unsorted. The donor group consisted of over 60 patients who had untreated, early-stage non-small cell lung cancer.

The chain has TRBV9 and TRBJ1-3, with D hard to call. The TCR originated in a male donor with early-stage non-small cell lung cancer. Source: PBMCs, taken at surgery. CDR3 protein: CASSVEMDFSGNTIYF. CDR3 sequence (DNA): TGTGCCAGCAGCGTAGAGATGGACTTCTCTGGAAACACCATATATTTT.